The clone carrying this TCR beta chain was seen at least ten times. The CDR3 length is 14 residues. The V segment lost 6 bases and the J segment 5 bases; nucleotides outside the gene matches: 8. Authors of the study amplified TCR beta CDR3 regions from RNA transcripts. Using the HTBI primer set, a first-round RT-PCR was run on the TCR CDR3. TCRdb reanalysed the multiplex PCR reads using MiXCR and keeps one entry per CDR3 protein. The table records hundreds of thousands of distinct CDR3 sequences, around 15% of them present only once. This sample is drawn from a study of T cells in Graves' hyperthyroidism and ophthalmopathy.

The rearrangement links TRBV12-3 or TRBV12-4 to TRBJ1-1, with 8 bases aligning to TRBD1. Specimen: blood. The receptor was isolated from a woman aged 18-29 years with Graves' hyperthyroidism. The CDR3 region is CASRNQGAGTEAFF. As DNA, the CDR3 is TGTGCCAGCAGGAACCAGGGGGCAGGGACTGAAGCTTTCTTT.